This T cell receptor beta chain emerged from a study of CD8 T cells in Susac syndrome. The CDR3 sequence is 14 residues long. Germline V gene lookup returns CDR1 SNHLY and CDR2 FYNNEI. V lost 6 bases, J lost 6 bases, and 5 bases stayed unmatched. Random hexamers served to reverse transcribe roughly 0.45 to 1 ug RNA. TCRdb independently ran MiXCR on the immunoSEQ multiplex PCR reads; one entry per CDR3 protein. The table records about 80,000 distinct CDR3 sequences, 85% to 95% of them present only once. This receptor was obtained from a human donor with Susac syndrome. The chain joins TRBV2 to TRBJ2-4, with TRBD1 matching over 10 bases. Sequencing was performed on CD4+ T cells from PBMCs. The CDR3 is CASRVDRGGNIQYF. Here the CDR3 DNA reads TGTGCCAGCAGGGTGGACAGGGGGGGAAACATTCAGTACTTC.